The sequence of this T cell receptor beta chain was determined in a study of CDR3 diversity in severe acne. TCRdb itself ran the PCR reads through MiXCR, one entry per CDR3 protein. Here the sample spans more than 85,000 distinct CDR3 sequences, around 50% being singletons. The CDR3 length is 14 residues. CDR1 is SGDLS, CDR2 YYNGEE, per germline. About this clonotype: Compared with germline, one end of the junction differs, possibly owing to a read error.

The chain uses TRBV9 and TRBJ2-4; 9 bases are a match to TRBD1. Material: blood. The sequence was collected from a male donor in good health, serving as a control. Here the CDR3 reads CVSSPGTGINILYF. The CDR3 nucleotides are TGTGTCAGCAGCCCCGGGACAGGGATCAACATTCTGTACTTC.